Included here is one T cell receptor beta chain sequence, with context. Original data processing: Amplification of reference gene primers provided the estimated nucleated cell counts. Assay: immunoSEQ multiplex PCR; the TCRdb copy retains only in-frame clones and omits some. V, J and clone size derive from that table, while D and trimming were established from the DNA sequence. Of tens of thousands of clones in the sample, about 77% were seen once. V was shortened by 2 bases and J by 4 bases, with 12 bases between the two germline ends. Germline CDR1 reads SGHNT; CDR2 reads YYREEE (reference sequence). The CDR3 runs 14 residues. This sample is drawn from a study of blood T cell repertoires in COVID-19. For the study at large: Specimens from acute and convalescent COVID-19 originated in the United States, Italy and Spain.

Sequenced input: peripheral blood. The sequence came from a human donor in a cohort sampled during active COVID-19. V gene TRBV5-4 combines with J gene TRBJ1-1; D is possibly TRBD1 (6 bases). In nucleotides, the CDR3 is TGTGCCAGCAGCTTAAGGGGCAGGGGCACTGAAGCTTTCTTT. As protein: CASSLRGRGTEAFF.